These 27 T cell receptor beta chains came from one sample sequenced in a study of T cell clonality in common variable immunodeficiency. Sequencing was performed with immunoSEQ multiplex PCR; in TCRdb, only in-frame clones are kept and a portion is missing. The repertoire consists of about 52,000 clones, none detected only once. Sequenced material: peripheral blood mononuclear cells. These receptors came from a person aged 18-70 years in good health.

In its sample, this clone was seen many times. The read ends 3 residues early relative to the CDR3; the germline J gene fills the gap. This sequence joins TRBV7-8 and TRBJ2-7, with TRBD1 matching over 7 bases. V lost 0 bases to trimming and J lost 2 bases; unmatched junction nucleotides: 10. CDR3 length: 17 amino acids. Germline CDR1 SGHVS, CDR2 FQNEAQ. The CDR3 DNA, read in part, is TGTGCCAGCAGCTTAGCGAGACAGGGCTTTGCAGCCTACGAG. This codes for CASSLARQGFAAYE. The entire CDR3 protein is CASSLARQGFAAYEQYF. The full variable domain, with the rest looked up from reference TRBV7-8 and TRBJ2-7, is GAGVSQSPRYKVAKRGQDVALRCDPISGHVSLFWYQQALGQGPEFLTYFQNEAQLDKSGLPSDRFFAERPEGSVSTLKIQRTQQEDSAVYLCASSLARQGFAAYEQYFGPGTRLTVT.

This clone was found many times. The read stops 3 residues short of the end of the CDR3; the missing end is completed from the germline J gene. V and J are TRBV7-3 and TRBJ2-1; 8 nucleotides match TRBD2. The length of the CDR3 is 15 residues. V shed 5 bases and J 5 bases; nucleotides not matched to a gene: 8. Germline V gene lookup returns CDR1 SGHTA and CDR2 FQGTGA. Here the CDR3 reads CASSKIAGPNNEQFF. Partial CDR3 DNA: TGTGCCAGCAGCAAAATAGCGGGACCAAACAATGAG.

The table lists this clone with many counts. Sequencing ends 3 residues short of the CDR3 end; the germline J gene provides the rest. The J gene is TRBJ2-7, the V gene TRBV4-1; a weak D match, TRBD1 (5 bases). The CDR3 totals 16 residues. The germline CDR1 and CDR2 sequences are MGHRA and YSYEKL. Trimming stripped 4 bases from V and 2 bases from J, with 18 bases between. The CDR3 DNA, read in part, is TGCGCCAGCAGCCCTACCCCCCAGGGAAGGGCCTACGAG. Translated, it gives CASSPTPQGRAYE. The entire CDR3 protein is CASSPTPQGRAYEQYF.

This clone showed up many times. Partial CDR3 DNA: TGTGCCAGTAGTATCGGTGAAGGGGCGGTAGATACG. Its protein is CASSIGEGAVDT. The whole CDR3 sequence is CASSIGEGAVDTQYF. V gene TRBV19 combines with J gene TRBJ2-3; tentative D call: TRBD1 (5 bases). The read ends 3 residues before the CDR3 terminus; that terminus is restored from the germline J gene. Germline CDR1 and CDR2: LNHDA and SQIVND (reference sequence). The CDR3 loop spans 15 amino acids. Trimming shortened V by 3 bases and J by 5 bases, and 15 bases separated the two germline ends.

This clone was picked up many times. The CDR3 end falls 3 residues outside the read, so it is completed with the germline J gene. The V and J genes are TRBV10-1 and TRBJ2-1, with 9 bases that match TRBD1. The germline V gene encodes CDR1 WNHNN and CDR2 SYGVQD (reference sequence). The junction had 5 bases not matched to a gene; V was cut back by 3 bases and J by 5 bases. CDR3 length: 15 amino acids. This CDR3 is CASSDYGTGNNEQFF. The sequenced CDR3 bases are TGCGCCAGCAGTGACTACGGGACAGGGAACAATGAG.

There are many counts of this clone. CDR3 protein: CASRQASGNTIYF. The CDR3 bases that were read are TGTGCCAGCCGACAAGCCTCTGGAAACACC. The chain carries TRBV2 and TRBJ1-3; D not certain. The read terminates 3 residues ahead of where the CDR3 ends, so the germline J gene completes it. CDR1 is SNHLY and CDR2 is FYNNEI in the germline V gene. Deletions cut 8 bases from V and 0 bases from J, with 8 bases between. This CDR3 has 13 residues.

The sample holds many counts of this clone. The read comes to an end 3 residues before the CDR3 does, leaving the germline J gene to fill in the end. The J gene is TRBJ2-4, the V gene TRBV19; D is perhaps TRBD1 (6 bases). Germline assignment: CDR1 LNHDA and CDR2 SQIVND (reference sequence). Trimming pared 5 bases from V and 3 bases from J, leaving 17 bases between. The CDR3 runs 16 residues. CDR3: CASSPSEGVIKNIQYF. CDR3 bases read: TGTGCCAGTAGTCCAAGTGAGGGGGTTATCAAAAACATT. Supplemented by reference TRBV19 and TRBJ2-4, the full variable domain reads DGGITQSPKYLFRKEGQNVTLSCEQNLNHDAMYWYRQDPGQGLRLIYYSQIVNDFQKGDIAEGYSVSREKKESFPLTVTSAQKNPTAFYLCASSPSEGVIKNIQYFGAGTRLSVL.

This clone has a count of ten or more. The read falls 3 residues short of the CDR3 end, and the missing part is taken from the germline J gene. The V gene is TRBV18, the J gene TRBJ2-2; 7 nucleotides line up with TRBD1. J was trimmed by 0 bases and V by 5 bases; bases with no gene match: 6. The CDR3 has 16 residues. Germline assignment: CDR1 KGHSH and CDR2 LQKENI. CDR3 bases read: TGTGCCAGCTCATCGACGGGACAGACGAACACCGGGGAG. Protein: CASSSTGQTNTGE. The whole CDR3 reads CASSSTGQTNTGELFF. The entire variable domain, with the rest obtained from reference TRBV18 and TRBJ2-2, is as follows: NAGVMQNPRHLVRRRGQEARLRCSPMKGHSHVYWYRQLPEEGLKFMVYLQKENIIDESGMPKERFSAEFPKEGPSILRIQQVVRGDSAAYFCASSSTGQTNTGELFFGEGSRLTVL.

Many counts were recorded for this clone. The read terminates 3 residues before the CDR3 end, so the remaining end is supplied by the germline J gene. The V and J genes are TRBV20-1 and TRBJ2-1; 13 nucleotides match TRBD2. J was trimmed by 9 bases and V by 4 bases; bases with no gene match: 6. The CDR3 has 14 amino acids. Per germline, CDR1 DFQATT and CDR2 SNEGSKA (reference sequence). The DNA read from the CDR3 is TGCAGTGCTACGGGACTAGCGGGAATCAGTGAG. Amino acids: CSATGLAGISE. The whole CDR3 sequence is CSATGLAGISEQFF.

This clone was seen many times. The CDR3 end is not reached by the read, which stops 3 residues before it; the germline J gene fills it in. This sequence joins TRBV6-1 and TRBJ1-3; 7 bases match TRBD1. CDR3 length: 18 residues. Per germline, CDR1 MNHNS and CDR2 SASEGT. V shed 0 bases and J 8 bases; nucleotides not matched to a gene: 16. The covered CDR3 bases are TGTGCCAGCAGTGAAGCGCTTCTTAGACAGGGCGTGGCGGACACC. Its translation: CASSEALLRQGVADT. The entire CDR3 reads CASSEALLRQGVADTIYF.

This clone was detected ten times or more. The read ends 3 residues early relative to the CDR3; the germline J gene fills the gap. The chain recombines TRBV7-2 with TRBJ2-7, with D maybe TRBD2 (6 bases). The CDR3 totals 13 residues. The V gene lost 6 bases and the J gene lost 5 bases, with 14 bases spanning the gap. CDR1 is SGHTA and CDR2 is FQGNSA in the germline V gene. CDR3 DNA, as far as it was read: TGTGCCAGCAGGCCCCCGGCGGGAAACGAG. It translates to CASRPPAGNE. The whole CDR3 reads CASRPPAGNEQYF.

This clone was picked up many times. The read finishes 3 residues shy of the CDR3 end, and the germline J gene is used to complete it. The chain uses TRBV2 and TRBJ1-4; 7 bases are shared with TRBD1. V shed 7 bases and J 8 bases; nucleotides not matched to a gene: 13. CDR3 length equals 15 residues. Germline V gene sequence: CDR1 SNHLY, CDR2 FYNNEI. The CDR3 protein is CASTPQGVGNEKLFF. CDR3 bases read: TGTGCCAGCACCCCCCAGGGGGTGGGGAACGAAAAA.

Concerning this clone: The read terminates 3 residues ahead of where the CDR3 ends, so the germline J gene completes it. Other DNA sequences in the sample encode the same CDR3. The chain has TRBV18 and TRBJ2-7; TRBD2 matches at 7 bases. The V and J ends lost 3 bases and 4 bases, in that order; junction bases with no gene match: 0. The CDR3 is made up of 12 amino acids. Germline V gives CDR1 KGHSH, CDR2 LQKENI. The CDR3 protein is CASSPRGYEQYF. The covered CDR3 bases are TGTGCCAGCTCACCGCGGGGGTACGAG.

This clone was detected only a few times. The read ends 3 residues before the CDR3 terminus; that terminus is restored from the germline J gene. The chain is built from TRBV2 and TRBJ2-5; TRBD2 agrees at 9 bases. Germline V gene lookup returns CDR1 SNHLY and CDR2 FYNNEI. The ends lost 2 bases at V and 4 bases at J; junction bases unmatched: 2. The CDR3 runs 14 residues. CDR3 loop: CASSELLAGETQYF. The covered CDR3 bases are TGTGCCAGCAGTGAATTACTAGCGGGAGAGACC.

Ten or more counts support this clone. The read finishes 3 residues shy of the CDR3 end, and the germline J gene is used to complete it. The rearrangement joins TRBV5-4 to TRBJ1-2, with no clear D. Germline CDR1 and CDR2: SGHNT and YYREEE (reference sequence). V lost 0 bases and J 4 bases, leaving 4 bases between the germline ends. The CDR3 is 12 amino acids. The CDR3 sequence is CASSLEGYGYTF. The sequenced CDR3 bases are TGTGCCAGCAGCTTGGAGGGCTATGGC.

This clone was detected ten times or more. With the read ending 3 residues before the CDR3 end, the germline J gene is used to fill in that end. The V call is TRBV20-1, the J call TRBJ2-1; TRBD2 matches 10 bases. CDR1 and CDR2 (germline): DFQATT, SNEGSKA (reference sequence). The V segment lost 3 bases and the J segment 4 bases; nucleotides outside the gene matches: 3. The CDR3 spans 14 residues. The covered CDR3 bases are TGCAGTGCTAGGCGGACTAGCGGTTACAATGAG. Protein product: CSARRTSGYNE. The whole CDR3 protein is CSARRTSGYNEQFF.

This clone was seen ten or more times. CDR3 region: CSAVDRGDQPQHF. The CDR3 bases that were read are TGCAGTGCCGTCGACAGGGGGGATCAGCCC. This chain joins TRBV20-1 and TRBJ1-5; 9 bases fit TRBD1. The sequenced fragment ends 3 residues before the CDR3 boundary, so the rest is inferred from the germline J gene. The CDR3 consists of 13 residues. Germline V CDR1 and CDR2: DFQATT, SNEGSKA (reference sequence). V was pared by 6 bases and J by 5 bases, with 5 bases of the junction left unmatched.

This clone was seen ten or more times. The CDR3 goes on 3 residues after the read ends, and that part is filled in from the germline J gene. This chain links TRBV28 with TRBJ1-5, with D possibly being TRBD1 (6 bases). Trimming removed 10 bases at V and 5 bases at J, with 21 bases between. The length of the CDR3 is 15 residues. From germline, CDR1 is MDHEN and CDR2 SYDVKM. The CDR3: CATNTWAGEDQPQHF. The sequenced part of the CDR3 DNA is TGTGCCACCAACACGTGGGCAGGGGAGGATCAGCCC.

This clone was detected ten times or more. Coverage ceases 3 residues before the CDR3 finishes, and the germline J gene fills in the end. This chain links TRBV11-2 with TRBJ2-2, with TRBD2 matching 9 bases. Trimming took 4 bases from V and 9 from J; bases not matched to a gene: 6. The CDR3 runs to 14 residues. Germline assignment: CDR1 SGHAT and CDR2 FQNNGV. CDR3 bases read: TGTGCCAGCAGCTCCCCCGCGGGGGGGTGGGAG. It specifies CASSSPAGGWE. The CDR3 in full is CASSSPAGGWELFF.

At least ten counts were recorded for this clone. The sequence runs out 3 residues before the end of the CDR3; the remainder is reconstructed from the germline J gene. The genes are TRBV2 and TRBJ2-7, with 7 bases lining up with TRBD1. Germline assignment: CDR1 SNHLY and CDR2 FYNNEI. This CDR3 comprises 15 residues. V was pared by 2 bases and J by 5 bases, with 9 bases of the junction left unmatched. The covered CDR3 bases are TGTGCCAGCAGTGAATGGGGTACAGGGGTCAACGAG. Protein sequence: CASSEWGTGVNE. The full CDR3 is CASSEWGTGVNEQYF.

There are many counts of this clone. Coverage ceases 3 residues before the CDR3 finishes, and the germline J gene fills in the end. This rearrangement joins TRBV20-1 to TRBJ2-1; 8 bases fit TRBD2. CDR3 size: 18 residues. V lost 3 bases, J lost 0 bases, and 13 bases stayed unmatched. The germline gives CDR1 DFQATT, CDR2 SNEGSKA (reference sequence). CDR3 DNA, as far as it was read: TGCAGTGCTAGGAAGTCTAGCGGGCCGGAGAGCTCCTACAATGAG. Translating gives CSARKSSGPESSYNE. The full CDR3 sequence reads CSARKSSGPESSYNEQFF.

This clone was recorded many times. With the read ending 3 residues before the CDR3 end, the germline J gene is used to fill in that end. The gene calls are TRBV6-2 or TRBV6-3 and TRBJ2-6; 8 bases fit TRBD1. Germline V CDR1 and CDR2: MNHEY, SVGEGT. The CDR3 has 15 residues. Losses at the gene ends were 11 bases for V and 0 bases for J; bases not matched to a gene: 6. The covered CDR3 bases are TGTGCCGCCGGACAGGGCTCCTCTGGGGCCAACGTC. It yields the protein CAAGQGSSGANV. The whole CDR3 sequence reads CAAGQGSSGANVLTF.

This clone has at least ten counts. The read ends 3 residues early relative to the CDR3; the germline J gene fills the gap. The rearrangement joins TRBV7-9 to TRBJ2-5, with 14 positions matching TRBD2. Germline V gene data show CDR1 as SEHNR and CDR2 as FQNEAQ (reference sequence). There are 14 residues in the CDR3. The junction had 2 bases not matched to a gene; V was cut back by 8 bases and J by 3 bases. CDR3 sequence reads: CASRTSGRKETQYF. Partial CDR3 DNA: TGTGCCAGCCGGACTAGCGGGAGGAAAGAGACC.

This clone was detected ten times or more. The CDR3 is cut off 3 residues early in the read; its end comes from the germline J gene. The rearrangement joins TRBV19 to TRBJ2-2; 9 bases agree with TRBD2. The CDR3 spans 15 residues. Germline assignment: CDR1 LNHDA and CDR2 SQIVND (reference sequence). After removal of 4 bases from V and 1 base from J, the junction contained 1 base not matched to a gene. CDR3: CASSTSGENTGELFF. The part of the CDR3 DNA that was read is TGTGCCAGTAGTACTAGCGGGGAGAACACCGGGGAG.

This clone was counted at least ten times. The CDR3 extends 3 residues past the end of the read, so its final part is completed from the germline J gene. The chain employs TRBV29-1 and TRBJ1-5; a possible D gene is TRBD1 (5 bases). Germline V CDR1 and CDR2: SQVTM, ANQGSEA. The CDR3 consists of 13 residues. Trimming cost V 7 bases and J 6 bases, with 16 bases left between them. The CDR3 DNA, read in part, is TGCAGCGCTCAACCCCCGGGGGGTCAGCCC. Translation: CSAQPPGGQP. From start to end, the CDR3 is CSAQPPGGQPQHF.

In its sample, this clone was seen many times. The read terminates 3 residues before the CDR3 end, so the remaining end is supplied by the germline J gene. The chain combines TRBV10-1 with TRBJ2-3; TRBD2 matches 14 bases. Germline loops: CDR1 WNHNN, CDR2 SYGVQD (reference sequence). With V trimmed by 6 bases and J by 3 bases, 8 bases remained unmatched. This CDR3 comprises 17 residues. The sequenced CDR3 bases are TGCGCCAGCAGAGGTGGAGGACTAGCGGGAGGAACAGATACG. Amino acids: CASRGGGLAGGTDT. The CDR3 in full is CASRGGGLAGGTDTQYF.

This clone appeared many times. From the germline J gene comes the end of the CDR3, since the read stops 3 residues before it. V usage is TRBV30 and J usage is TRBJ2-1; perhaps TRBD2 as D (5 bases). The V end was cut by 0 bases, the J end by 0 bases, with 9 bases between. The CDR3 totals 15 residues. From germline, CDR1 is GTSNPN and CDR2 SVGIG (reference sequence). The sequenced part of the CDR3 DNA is TGTGCCTGGAGTGTAGGCACTAGCTCCTACAATGAG. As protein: CAWSVGTSSYNE. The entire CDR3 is CAWSVGTSSYNEQFF.